This T cell receptor beta chain was identified in a study of T cell responses to AZD1222 COVID-19 vaccine. The protocol was immunoSEQ multiplex PCR, while the TCRdb copy is restricted to in-frame clones and leaves out a portion. The profile covers about 99,000 clones, with approximately 90% appearing a single time and about 13% taken by the ten largest. Germline CDR1 MNHEY, CDR2 SMNVEV (reference sequence). Trimming pared 4 bases from V and 2 bases from J, leaving 15 bases between. This CDR3 has 15 amino acids. This TCR was sampled from an adult in good health. The chain combines TRBV27 with TRBJ2-7; possibly TRBD1 for D (5 bases). The sample here was peripheral blood, taken on day 0 of AZD1222 vaccination. CDR3 sequence: CASSSRGNGPYEQYF. In nucleotides, the CDR3 is TGTGCCAGCAGTTCAAGGGGTAACGGCCCCTACGAGCAGTACTTC.